One sample yielded the 22 T cell receptor beta chains listed below, sequenced in a study of T cell repertoires in cytomegalovirus infection. TCRdb reprocessed the reads with MiXCR, giving one entry per CDR3 protein. The repertoire includes around 71,000 distinct CDR3 sequences, approximately 40% of them detected once, and just over 90% sits in the top ten. These TCRs' antigens remain unknown. The sequenced sample was CD8+ T cells from cultured PBMCs, obtained from culture after CMV antigen stimulation. The receptors were gathered from a human donor in good health (CMV status not recorded). Some clones in this sample may be carry-over from other donors' samples.

The chain is built from TRBV27 and TRBJ2-7; D is possibly TRBD2 (6 bases). The germline CDR1 and CDR2 sequences are MNHEY and SMNVEV (reference sequence). The CDR3 runs to 13 residues. V was clipped by 6 bases and J by 6 bases, with 15 bases between them. CDR3 nucleotide sequence: TGTGCCAGCAGCCCAGTCGTGGGACTCGAGCAGTACTTC. This codes for CASSPVVGLEQYF.

This clonotype was seen a few times. The chain has TRBV6-6 and TRBJ2-7; D remains unclear. From germline, CDR1 is MNHNY and CDR2 SVGAGI (reference sequence). CDR3 length: 15 amino acids. Trimming took 2 bases from V and 2 from J, leaving 13 bases between them. DNA of the CDR3: TGTGCCAGCAGTTACGCCCGTGGGAATACCTACGAGCAGTACTTC. It is translated as CASSYARGNTYEQYF.

The rearrangement uses TRBV6-2 or TRBV6-3 and TRBJ1-1, with D possibly matching TRBD1 (5 bases). The CDR3 extends over 14 amino acids. Trimming took 8 bases from V and 3 from J, leaving 16 bases between them. The germline gives CDR1 MNHEY, CDR2 SVGEGT. CDR3 coding DNA: TGTGCCAGCGGAAGACTCAGGGAGGACACTGAAGCTTTCTTT. This sequence encodes CASGRLREDTEAFF.

CDR3 sequence (DNA): TGCAGTGCTAGAGATAAGACCCAGCCCCAGCATTTT. This sequence encodes CSARDKTQPQHF. The chain has TRBV20-1 and TRBJ1-5; D not resolved. The ends were cut back, 0 bases at V and 7 bases at J, with 7 bases in the middle. The germline V gene encodes CDR1 DFQATT and CDR2 SNEGSKA (reference sequence). The CDR3 runs to 12 residues.

V usage is TRBV7-8 and J usage is TRBJ2-1; possibly TRBD2 for D (5 bases). Germline assignment: CDR1 SGHVS and CDR2 FQNEAQ. V was shortened by 1 base and J by 4 bases, with 8 bases between the two germline ends. CDR3 length equals 14 residues. The CDR3 loop is CASSLEDSYNEQFF. CDR3 nucleotide sequence: TGTGCCAGCAGCTTAGAGGACTCTTACAATGAGCAGTTCTTC.

In its sample, this clonotype was seen a few times. The chain links TRBV4-1 to TRBJ1-2; no firm D call. The ends were cut back, 1 base at V and 2 bases at J, with 11 bases in the middle. The CDR3 has 15 residues. The germline V gene encodes CDR1 MGHRA and CDR2 YSYEKL. The CDR3 protein is CASSQGVTRNYGYTF. CDR3 coding DNA: TGCGCCAGCAGCCAAGGAGTAACACGGAACTATGGCTACACCTTC.

The sample holds a few counts of this clonotype. This sequence joins TRBV5-1 and TRBJ2-5, with a possible D match to TRBD2 (7 bases). Trimming left V 0 bases short and J 5 bases short, with 17 bases between. The CDR3 extends over 16 amino acids. CDR1 is SGHRS, CDR2 YFSETQ, per germline. The CDR3 here is CASSLEGGNPGETQYF. The CDR3 DNA is TGCGCCAGCAGCTTGGAGGGGGGGAACCCCGGGGAGACCCAGTACTTC.

V usage is TRBV29-1 and J usage is TRBJ2-2; D possibly matches TRBD1 or TRBD2 (6 bases each). In germline, CDR1 is SQVTM, CDR2 ANQGSEA. The CDR3 sequence is 15 residues long. V was cut by 6 bases and J by 0 bases, with 14 bases left in between. In DNA, the CDR3 is TGCAGCGTGGACCTCGGGGGCGCGAACACCGGGGAGCTGTTTTTT. As protein: CSVDLGGANTGELFF.

The chain has TRBV28 and TRBJ2-7; possibly TRBD2 for D (6 bases). The CDR3 consists of 16 residues. With 4 bases removed from V and 5 bases from J, the gap between germline ends came to 21 bases. CDR1 is MDHEN, CDR2 SYDVKM, per germline. CDR3 bases: TGTGCCAGCAGTTCACATTATGGGGCGGGGTTGGACGAGCAGTACTTC. Its protein product is CASSSHYGAGLDEQYF.

This chain links TRBV5-6 with TRBJ1-5; D might be TRBD1 (5 bases). V lost 2 bases, J lost 5 bases, and 11 bases lay in between. CDR1 is SGHDT and CDR2 is YYEEEE in the germline V gene. The CDR3 consists of 14 residues. This CDR3 reads CASSFQGRYQPQHF. In DNA form, the CDR3 reads TGTGCCAGCAGCTTTCAGGGAAGGTATCAGCCCCAGCATTTT. The variable domain in full, with the rest retrieved from reference TRBV5-6 and TRBJ1-5, is DAGVTQSPTHLIKTRGQQVTLRCSPKSGHDTVSWYQQALGQGPQFIFQYYEEEERQRGNFPDRFSGHQFPNYSSELNVNALLLGDSALYLCASSFQGRYQPQHFGDGTRLSIL.

The chain recombines TRBV4-1 with TRBJ2-2, with 11 bases matching TRBD1. Germline V gene sequence: CDR1 MGHRA, CDR2 YSYEKL. The ends lost 6 bases at V and 4 bases at J; junction bases unmatched: 7. This CDR3 region has 16 residues. The CDR3 DNA reads TGCGCCAGCAGACGAACCGGGACAGGGGGCACCGGGGAGCTGTTTTTT. Translated, it gives CASRRTGTGGTGELFF.

The chain joins TRBV6-5 to TRBJ2-3, with 9 bases lining up with TRBD1. The V gene's germline CDR1 is MNHEY and CDR2 SVGAGI. CDR3 length equals 17 residues. V lost 2 bases and J lost 1; bases outside the gene matches: 7. CDR3 sequence: CASSYRWRTGGTDTQYF. The CDR3 DNA reads as TGTGCCAGCAGTTACAGGTGGAGGACAGGGGGCACAGATACGCAGTATTTT.

In its sample, this clonotype was seen a few times. The V gene is TRBV7-8, the J gene TRBJ2-7; 11 nucleotides line up with TRBD1. Germline V gene lookup returns CDR1 SGHVS and CDR2 FQNEAQ. The CDR3 loop spans 16 amino acids. J was trimmed by 3 bases and V by 0 bases; bases with no gene match: 4. The DNA for the CDR3 is TGTGCCAGCAGCTTAGCGGGGACAGGGGGGATCTACGAGCAGTACTTC. As protein: CASSLAGTGGIYEQYF.

The gene calls are TRBV20-1 and TRBJ1-5, with 8 bases matching TRBD1. Losses at the gene ends were 6 bases for V and 0 bases for J; bases not matched to a gene: 10. Germline CDR1 is DFQATT and CDR2 is SNEGSKA (reference sequence). This CDR3 region has 16 residues. CDR3 residues: CSATNWDRNSNQPQHF. CDR3 coding DNA: TGCAGTGCCACCAACTGGGACAGGAATAGCAATCAGCCCCAGCATTTT.

In this sample, this clonotype turned up a few times. The rearrangement links TRBV4-2 to TRBJ2-1; D is unclear. Trimming pared 0 bases from V and 1 base from J, leaving 16 bases between. The CDR3 has 18 amino acids. The germline V gene has CDR1 LGHNA and CDR2 YNFKEQ. The CDR3: CASSQDNYGVGSYNEQFF. CDR3 bases: TGTGCCAGCAGCCAAGATAATTATGGGGTTGGGTCCTACAATGAGCAGTTCTTC.

The chain recombines TRBV27 with TRBJ1-2; TRBD1 is a possible D gene (6 bases). The germline gives CDR1 MNHEY, CDR2 SMNVEV (reference sequence). CDR3 length equals 12 residues. V was pared by 6 bases and J by 8 bases, with 13 bases between. Here the CDR3 reads CASRRGAWGYTF. CDR3 sequence (DNA): TGTGCCAGCAGAAGGGGGGCTTGGGGCTACACCTTC.

This clonotype was counted only a few times. This rearrangement joins TRBV19 to TRBJ1-5; tentatively, D is TRBD1 (5 bases). There are 14 residues in the CDR3. Per germline, CDR1 LNHDA and CDR2 SQIVND (reference sequence). V lost 9 bases and J lost 3, with 15 bases in between. Written as DNA, the CDR3 is TGTGCCAGCGAACTCCGGGACTCCAATCAGCCCCAGCATTTT. Encoded protein: CASELRDSNQPQHF.

The rearrangement links TRBV12-3 or TRBV12-4 to TRBJ1-1, with 8 bases lining up with TRBD1. This CDR3 is 14 amino acids long. The V and J ends lost 3 bases and 3 bases, in that order; junction bases with no gene match: 3. As DNA, the CDR3 is TGTGCCAGCAGTTTGGGACAGGTGGACACTGAAGCTTTCTTT. This encodes CASSLGQVDTEAFF.

The chain combines TRBV7-3 with TRBJ1-6; TRBD1 matches 9 bases. CDR3 size: 15 residues. After removal of 5 bases from V and 8 bases from J, the junction contained 7 bases not matched to a gene. Germline assignment: CDR1 SGHTA and CDR2 FQGTGA. The DNA of the CDR3 is TGTGCCAGCAGCATGGGACAGGGCGAGCATTCACCCCTCCACTTT. Translation: CASSMGQGEHSPLHF.

This clonotype turned up a few times. The CDR3 DNA is TGTGCCAGCAGTTTAGAGAGACTAGCGGGGCAGAGCGCAGATACGCAGTATTTT. Translation gives CASSLERLAGQSADTQYF. V and J are TRBV28 and TRBJ2-3, with 11 bases that match TRBD2. CDR1 and CDR2 (germline): MDHEN, SYDVKM. Trimming took 2 bases from V and 4 from J; bases not matched to a gene: 11. The CDR3 covers 18 residues.

The V and J genes are TRBV4-1 and TRBJ2-1; 7 bases agree with TRBD2. Unmatched junction bases numbered 17, after V lost 7 bases and J lost 8 bases. The CDR3 length is 16 residues. Germline-derived CDR1 and CDR2 are MGHRA and YSYEKL. CDR3 region: CASTYWEGNRGDEQFF. The DNA of the CDR3 is TGCGCCAGCACGTACTGGGAGGGAAACCGAGGCGATGAGCAGTTCTTC.

The chain has TRBV7-6 and TRBJ1-3; no clear D. Between the trimmed V and J ends, which lost 2 bases and 8 bases, there was a span of 7 bases. The germline V gene has CDR1 SGHVS and CDR2 FNYEAQ. This CDR3 has 12 residues. The chain's CDR3 is CASSLFADTIYF. DNA of the CDR3: TGTGCCAGCAGCTTATTTGCGGACACCATATATTTT.